These T cell receptor beta chains were read from a single sample in a study of T cell responses to AZD1222 COVID-19 vaccine. Sequencing used immunoSEQ multiplex PCR; TCRdb keeps in-frame clones, though not all of them. In the table there are around 150,000 clones, around 90% of which are singletons. The sample consisted of peripheral blood, taken 28 days after the second AZD1222 dose. These receptor sequences come from an adult who received the AZD1222 COVID-19 vaccine. The CDR3 runs from the conserved cysteine through the conserved F or W. A D gene is named only where the DNA matches it firmly. Size values are once, few and many counts, or a class for expanded clones, and some rows have none.

NA,TRBJ2-1,TRBD2,TRBV14,TGTGCCAGCAGCCAAGATTGGTTAGGCGGGAGAAGCGATGAGCAGTTCTTC,CASSQDWLGGRSDEQFF
NA,TRBJ2-5,NA,TRBV25-1,TGTGCCAGCAGTGGTGGGAGTTGGACCCAGTACTTC,CASSGGSWTQYF
NA,TRBJ1-4,NA,TRBV4-1,TGCGCCAGCAGCCAAGTACCCCGGGAGAATAATGAAAAACTGTTTTTT,CASSQVPRENNEKLFF
NA,TRBJ1-4,NA,TRBV21-1,TGTGCCAGCTCAAGTCGGTTCAGGGGTGGTTTTTTT,CASSSRFRGGFF
NA,TRBJ1-6,NA,TRBV30,TGTGCCTGGAGTCCGGACCACAGGTCACCCCTCCACTTT,CAWSPDHRSPLHF
NA,TRBJ1-6,TRBD1,TRBV5-1,TGCGCCAGCAGCGAACGGACAGGGGCGGGTAATTCACCCCTCCACTTT,CASSERTGAGNSPLHF
NA,TRBJ2-1,TRBD2,TRBV2,TGTGCCAGCAGTGCTCAGCGGGGCCTCTCCTACAATGAGCAGTTCTTC,CASSAQRGLSYNEQFF
once,TRBJ2-1,NA,TRBV30,TGTGCCTGGAGTCCAGCGGGCTCCTACAATGAGCAGTTCTTC,CAWSPAGSYNEQFF
NA,TRBJ2-6,NA,TRBV30,TGTGCGAGGTCCCGCTCTGGGGCCAACGTCCCGACTTTC,CARSRSGANVPTF
NA,TRBJ2-3,TRBD2,TRBV2,TGTGCCAGCAGTGAAGCACCAGCGGGAGCCACAGATACGCAGTATTTT,CASSEAPAGATDTQYF
NA,TRBJ2-6,NA,TRBV5-1,TGCGCCAGCAGCTTAAGACTGGCGGACGGCGGTTCTGGGGCCAACGTCCTGACTTTC,CASSLRLADGGSGANVLTF
NA,TRBJ1-2,NA,TRBV6-5,TGTGCCAGCAGTACCAGGGGTAGTCATGGCTACACCTTC,CASSTRGSHGYTF
NA,TRBJ1-1,TRBD1,TRBV6-6,TGTGCCAGCAGTTTTACAGGGGGCGGCACTGAAGCTTTCTTT,CASSFTGGGTEAFF
NA,TRBJ2-4,NA,TRBV29-1,TGCAGCGTTGGACGGGAGTTGAACATTCAGTACTTC,CSVGRELNIQYF
NA,TRBJ2-7,NA,TRBV18,TGTGCCAGCTCACGTAGCGCTCTCTCCTACGAGCAGTACTTC,CASSRSALSYEQYF
NA,TRBJ2-7,NA,TRBV19,TGTGCCAGTAGTATTTGGGGCAGGGGAAAATACGAGCAGTACTTC,CASSIWGRGKYEQYF
NA,TRBJ1-3,NA,TRBV9,TGTGCCAGCAGCGTAGGGACGGCGGGCGCGGTTGGAAACACCATATATTTT,CASSVGTAGAVGNTIYF